The 2 T cell receptor beta chains reported below all come from one sample, sequenced in a study of blood T cell repertoires in COVID-19. The protocol was immunoSEQ multiplex PCR, while the TCRdb copy is restricted to in-frame clones and leaves out a portion. The sample records about 200,000 clones, about 82% being singletons. Sequencing was done on a sample of PBMCs or T cells enriched from blood (not recorded which). All receptors derive from a man aged 40-49 years with acute COVID-19.

The rearrangement uses TRBV28 and TRBJ2-7; D unclear. The CDR3 covers 11 residues. Germline CDR1 MDHEN, CDR2 SYDVKM. Trimming cost V 8 bases and J 6 bases, with 11 bases left between them. CDR3 bases: TGTGCCAGCGGGTCGTGGAGCGAGCAGTACTTC. The encoded protein is CASGSWSEQYF.

The chain uses TRBV11-2 and TRBJ2-1; a possible D gene is TRBD2 (6 bases). V lost 5 bases, J lost 9 bases, and 20 bases lay in between. Germline lookup yields CDR1 SGHAT and CDR2 FQNNGV. This CDR3 comprises 15 residues. CDR3 sequence (DNA): TGTGCCAGCAGCCAGATCGGGAGTGTGGCGGGTGAGCAGTTCTTC. Translated: CASSQIGSVAGEQFF. Drawing the rest from reference TRBV11-2 and TRBJ2-1, the complete variable domain is EAGVAQSPRYKIIEKRQSVAFWCNPISGHATLYWYQQILGQGPKLLIQFQNNGVVDDSQLPKDRFSAERLKGVDSTLKIQPAKLEDSAVYLCASSQIGSVAGEQFFGPGTRLTVL.